One and the same sample provided the 28 T cell receptor beta chains below, sequenced in a study of blood T cell repertoires in COVID-19. Repertoires were generated with immunoSEQ multiplex PCR, while TCRdb's copy carries only in-frame clones and drops some. The sample includes approximately 200,000 clones, just under 90% of them seen just once. Sequenced sample: peripheral blood. The origin of the receptors is a man in his fifties or sixties who had recovered from COVID-19.

The J gene is TRBJ2-2, the V gene TRBV10-3; 9 bases match TRBD2. CDR3 length: 15 amino acids. Unmatched junction bases numbered 4, after V lost 4 bases and J lost 4 bases. CDR1 and CDR2 from the germline V gene are ENHRY and SYGVKD. The CDR3 sequence is CAISVAGGSTGELFF. The CDR3 region has the DNA TGTGCCATCAGTGTCGCGGGAGGGAGCACCGGGGAGCTGTTTTTT.

The rearrangement links TRBV6-5 to TRBJ1-2; 7 positions agree with TRBD1. The CDR3 is made up of 13 amino acids. The germline V gene has CDR1 MNHEY and CDR2 SVGAGI. The CDR3 spells CVTSLQGNYGYTF. DNA of the CDR3: TGTGTCACCAGTCTACAGGGGAACTATGGCTACACCTTC.

The chain employs TRBV9 and TRBJ1-2; the match to TRBD1 covers 7 bases. Germline CDR1 is SGDLS and CDR2 is YYNGEE. Germline trimming cut 1 base from V and 1 base from J; bases unmatched to any gene: 7. The CDR3 runs 16 residues. The CDR3 coding sequence is TGTGCCAGCAGCGTATTATCGCGGGACAGTAACTATGGCTACACCTTC. It specifies CASSVLSRDSNYGYTF.

This clone has more than one count but fewer than ten. J is TRBJ1-1 and V is TRBV28, with D tentatively TRBD1 (6 bases). Per the germline V gene, CDR1 is MDHEN and CDR2 is SYDVKM. The CDR3 consists of 17 residues. V dropped 2 bases and J dropped 1 base, with 17 bases sitting between them. This chain's CDR3 is CASSLISTGRRNTEAFF. The CDR3 DNA sequence: TGTGCCAGCAGTTTAATTTCAACAGGGAGAAGGAACACTGAAGCTTTCTTT. Variable domain in full (rest from reference TRBV28 and TRBJ1-1): DVKVTQSSRYLVKRTGEKVFLECVQDMDHENMFWYRQDPGLGLRLIYFSYDVKMKEKGDIPEGYSVSREKKERFSLILESASTNQTSMYLCASSLISTGRRNTEAFFGQGTRLTVV.

This clone was counted a single time. This chain joins TRBV29-1 and TRBJ1-4; 12 positions agree with TRBD1. Unmatched junction bases numbered 4, after V lost 6 bases and J lost 5 bases. The germline CDR1 and CDR2 sequences are SQVTM and ANQGSEA. The CDR3 is made up of 14 amino acids. CDR3 loop: CSVGTGGRNEKLFF. In DNA, the CDR3 is TGCAGCGTAGGGACAGGGGGCAGGAATGAAAAACTGTTTTTT.

The chain joins TRBV19 to TRBJ1-1, with a possible D match to TRBD1 (5 bases). The germline V and J ends were trimmed by 3 bases and 2 bases, with 10 bases remaining between them. Germline V gene lookup returns CDR1 LNHDA and CDR2 SQIVND (reference sequence). The CDR3 length is 14 residues. CDR3 region: CASSIPTANTEAFF. In DNA, the CDR3 is TGTGCCAGTAGTATCCCGACAGCTAACACTGAAGCTTTCTTT.

The rearrangement links TRBV6-5 to TRBJ2-6; D may be TRBD2 (5 bases). V shed 0 bases and J shed 9 bases, with 15 bases lying between them. This CDR3 is 16 amino acids long. CDR1 is MNHEY, CDR2 SVGAGI, per germline. CDR3 amino acids: CASSYSGLGDGNVLTF. The CDR3, as DNA: TGTGCCAGCAGTTACTCCGGTCTGGGAGACGGCAACGTCCTGACTTTC.

The chain combines TRBV10-3 with TRBJ1-5; 7 nucleotides line up with TRBD1. From germline, CDR1 is ENHRY and CDR2 SYGVKD. Trimming took 7 bases from V and 7 from J; bases not matched to a gene: 10. The CDR3 is made up of 14 amino acids. The CDR3 loop is CAINPTGKDQPQHF. In DNA form, the CDR3 reads TGTGCCATCAATCCGACAGGGAAGGACCAGCCCCAGCATTTT.

The rearrangement uses TRBV6-5 and TRBJ1-1, with 7 bases lining up with TRBD1. The CDR3 contains 14 residues. The germline V gene has CDR1 MNHEY and CDR2 SVGAGI. V gave up 10 bases and J gave up 0 bases; unmatched junction bases: 8. The chain's CDR3 is CATYYRGMNTEAFF. CDR3 bases: TGTGCCACCTATTACAGGGGCATGAACACTGAAGCTTTCTTT.

This clone was seen just once. The chain joins TRBV5-1 to TRBJ2-1; 11 nucleotides match TRBD2. The CDR3 has 17 residues. Germline V CDR1 and CDR2: SGHRS, YFSETQ. Unmatched junction bases numbered 12, after V lost 4 bases and J lost 6 bases. CDR3 coding DNA: TGCGCCAGCAGCCCTTTTCCACTAGCGGGAGTAGGCAATGAGCAGTTCTTC. This sequence encodes CASSPFPLAGVGNEQFF. The full variable domain, completed using reference TRBV5-1 and TRBJ2-1, is KAGVTQTPRYLIKTRGQQVTLSCSPISGHRSVSWYQQTPGQGLQFLFEYFSETQRNKGNFPGRFSGRQFSNSRSEMNVSTLELGDSALYLCASSPFPLAGVGNEQFFGPGTRLTVL.

The rearrangement links TRBV9 to TRBJ1-4; the match to TRBD1 covers 7 bases. The junction had 4 bases not matched to a gene; V was cut back by 3 bases and J by 5 bases. Germline V gives CDR1 SGDLS, CDR2 YYNGEE. The CDR3 covers 14 residues. CDR3: CASSASTGNEKLFF. CDR3 coding DNA: TGTGCCAGCAGCGCCTCGACAGGGAATGAAAAACTGTTTTTT.

This clone showed up just a few times. The chain recombines TRBV7-7 with TRBJ2-2; TRBD2 is a possible D gene (6 bases). V was trimmed by 5 bases and J by 6 bases, leaving 16 bases between them. The germline V gene encodes CDR1 SSHAT and CDR2 FNYEAQ (reference sequence). The CDR3 is made up of 15 amino acids. This CDR3 reads CASSGGTSWSGELFF. CDR3 DNA sequence: TGTGCCAGCAGCGGAGGGACCTCCTGGTCCGGGGAGCTGTTTTTT.

The chain joins TRBV5-1 to TRBJ1-1; TRBD1 aligns across 8 bases. Germline V CDR1 and CDR2: SGHRS, YFSETQ. V trimming: 4 bases; J trimming: 4 bases; junction bases outside the gene matches: 15. The CDR3 has 17 residues. Here the CDR3 reads CASSGGAGGFPGTEAFF. The CDR3 DNA follows: TGCGCCAGCAGCGGCGGAGCAGGGGGCTTCCCTGGCACTGAAGCTTTCTTT.

This chain links TRBV18 with TRBJ2-7; D perhaps matches TRBD1 (5 bases). V gave up 6 bases and J gave up 12 bases, with 18 bases separating them. There are 12 residues in the CDR3. Germline assignment: CDR1 KGHSH and CDR2 LQKENI. In nucleotides, the CDR3 is TGTGCCAGCTCCCTAAGGAAGACAGATACGTACTTC. Amino acid sequence: CASSLRKTDTYF.

The chain is built from TRBV6-6 and TRBJ2-1, with 7 bases aligning to TRBD2. The V segment lost 5 bases and the J segment 7 bases; nucleotides outside the gene matches: 8. Germline values: CDR1 MNHNY, CDR2 SVGAGI (reference sequence). This CDR3 contains 14 residues. The CDR3 DNA reads as TGTGCCAGCAGTCCCCGGGGGGTCGGGAATGAGCAGTTCTTC. It specifies CASSPRGVGNEQFF.

The chain has TRBV4-2 and TRBJ2-4; TRBD1 might be the D (5 bases). The V and J ends lost 1 base and 1 base respectively, with 17 bases between them. The germline gives CDR1 LGHNA, CDR2 YNFKEQ. This CDR3 contains 18 residues. CDR3 in amino acids: CASSQGGTQGLAKNIQYF. The DNA for the CDR3 is TGTGCCAGCAGCCAAGGCGGAACCCAGGGATTGGCCAAAAACATTCAGTACTTC.

V is TRBV3-1 (or the pseudogene TRBV3-2) and J is TRBJ2-2, with a weak D call TRBD1 (5 bases). Germline lookup yields CDR1 LGHDT and CDR2 YNNKEL (reference sequence). The germline V and J ends were trimmed by 4 bases and 0 bases, with 9 bases remaining between them. This CDR3 contains 15 residues. Here the CDR3 DNA reads TGTGCCAGCAGCCGAGTGACAGCGAACACCGGGGAGCTGTTTTTT. This codes for CASSRVTANTGELFF.

This clone was seen a few times. The chain couples TRBV6-6 to TRBJ2-1, with a tentative D call TRBD1 (8 bases). The CDR3 covers 19 residues. Trimming cost V 5 bases and J 0 bases, with 23 bases left between them. The germline CDR1 and CDR2 sequences are MNHNY and SVGAGI (reference sequence). The CDR3 reads CASSPPGQGIAGSYNEQFF. The CDR3 nucleotides are TGTGCCAGCAGTCCCCCTGGACAGGGCATAGCGGGCTCCTACAATGAGCAGTTCTTC.

The chain combines TRBV3-1 (or the pseudogene TRBV3-2) with TRBJ2-7; 9 bases line up with TRBD1. Germline trimming cut 1 base from V and 6 bases from J; bases unmatched to any gene: 4. This CDR3 is built from 14 residues. Germline values: CDR1 LGHDT, CDR2 YNNKEL (reference sequence). Written as DNA, the CDR3 is TGTGCCAGCAGCCAAGGGACAGGGGAGAGCGAGCAGTACTTC. It encodes CASSQGTGESEQYF.

The chain couples TRBV2 to TRBJ1-1; the match to TRBD1 covers 8 bases. In germline, CDR1 is SNHLY, CDR2 FYNNEI. V shed 4 bases, J shed 1 base, and the junction held 5 bases outside the gene matches. This CDR3 contains 15 residues. For the CDR3, the DNA is TGTGCCAGCAGTGCCGGACAGGGAAGGAACACTGAAGCTTTCTTT. Translation gives CASSAGQGRNTEAFF.

The chain recombines TRBV30 with TRBJ2-2; tentative D call: TRBD2 (6 bases). The germline gives CDR1 GTSNPN, CDR2 SVGIG (reference sequence). V lost 5 bases and J 1 base, leaving 8 bases between the germline ends. This CDR3 region has 13 residues. The DNA for the CDR3 is TGTGCCTGGCGGCGGGGGAACACCGGGGAGCTGTTTTTT. Translated: CAWRRGNTGELFF.

The J gene is TRBJ2-5, the V gene TRBV6-5, with 8 bases aligning to TRBD1. Trimming at V came to 6 bases and at J to 5 bases, leaving 5 bases not matched to a gene. Germline CDR1 reads MNHEY; CDR2 reads SVGAGI. This CDR3 comprises 13 residues. CDR3 sequence reads: CASRPGGKETQYF. DNA of the CDR3: TGTGCCAGCAGACCAGGGGGCAAGGAGACCCAGTACTTC.

The chain couples TRBV5-1 to TRBJ1-2, with 9 positions matching TRBD1. The junction had 2 bases not matched to a gene; V was cut back by 0 bases and J by 5 bases. The CDR3 consists of 14 residues. Germline V CDR1 and CDR2: SGHRS, YFSETQ. CDR3 loop: CASSLEGQGYGYTF. The DNA of the CDR3 is TGCGCCAGCAGCTTGGAGGGACAGGGTTATGGCTACACCTTC.

The chain joins TRBV10-1 to TRBJ2-1; 11 bases map to TRBD1. Germline V gene data show CDR1 as WNHNN and CDR2 as SYGVQD (reference sequence). The CDR3 totals 13 residues. V shed 8 bases and J 6 bases; nucleotides not matched to a gene: 3. Here the CDR3 reads CASRGTGGNEQFF. DNA of the CDR3: TGCGCCAGCCGTGGGACAGGGGGCAATGAGCAGTTCTTC.

V gene TRBV5-1 combines with J gene TRBJ1-6; 10 nucleotides agree with TRBD1. V trimming: 3 bases; J trimming: 9 bases; junction bases outside the gene matches: 6. The germline gives CDR1 SGHRS, CDR2 YFSETQ. This CDR3 comprises 15 residues. The CDR3 region has the DNA TGCGCCAGCAGCTCGACAGGGGGCAGGGGTTCACCCCTCCACTTT. It yields the protein CASSSTGGRGSPLHF.

CDR3 in amino acids: CASSVAQSITEAFF. The CDR3 DNA reads as TGTGCCAGCAGCGTAGCCCAGTCGATCACTGAAGCTTTCTTT. The chain couples TRBV9 to TRBJ1-1; D gene unclear. The CDR3 consists of 14 residues. Deletions cut 0 bases from V and 4 bases from J, with 10 bases between. Germline lookup yields CDR1 SGDLS and CDR2 YYNGEE. Full variable domain (remainder filled in from reference TRBV9 and TRBJ1-1): DSGVTQTPKHLITATGQRVTLRCSPRSGDLSVYWYQQSLDQGLQFLIQYYNGEERAKGNILERFSAQQFPDLHSELNLSSLELGDSALYFCASSVAQSITEAFFGQGTRLTVV.

This clone was seen only a few times. The chain carries TRBV5-1 and TRBJ2-1, with D tentatively TRBD2 (7 bases). CDR3 size: 16 residues. The ends were cut back, 4 bases at V and 6 bases at J, with 20 bases in the middle. The V gene's germline CDR1 is SGHRS and CDR2 YFSETQ. CDR3: CASSLWSGGATNEQFF. The CDR3 DNA reads TGCGCCAGCAGCCTATGGAGTGGGGGGGCTACCAATGAGCAGTTCTTC.

This clone was observed a single time. V gene TRBV28 combines with J gene TRBJ1-3, with TRBD1 as a possible D gene (6 bases). This CDR3 is built from 15 residues. Germline loops: CDR1 MDHEN, CDR2 SYDVKM. Trimming removed 9 bases at V and 4 bases at J, with 19 bases between. This CDR3 is CASIGAGTLGNTIYF. The CDR3, as DNA: TGTGCCAGTATTGGCGCCGGGACACTAGGAAACACCATATATTTT.